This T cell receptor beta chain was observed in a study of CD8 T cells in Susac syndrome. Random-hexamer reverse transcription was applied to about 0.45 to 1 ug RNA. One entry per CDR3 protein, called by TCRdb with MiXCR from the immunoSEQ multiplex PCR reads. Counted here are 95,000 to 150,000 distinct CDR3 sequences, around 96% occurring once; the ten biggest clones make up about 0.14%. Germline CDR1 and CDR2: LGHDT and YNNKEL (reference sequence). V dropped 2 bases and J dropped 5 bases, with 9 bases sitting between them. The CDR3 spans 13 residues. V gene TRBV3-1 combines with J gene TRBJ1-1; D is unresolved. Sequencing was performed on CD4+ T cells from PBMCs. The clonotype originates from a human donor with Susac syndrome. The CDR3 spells CASSQIPQTEAFF. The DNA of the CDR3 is TGTGCCAGCAGCCAAATTCCCCAGACTGAAGCTTTCTTT.